This is a list of T cell receptor beta chains from one sample in a study of vaccination and CD4 T cells after COVID-19. One entry per CDR3 protein results from TCRdb running MiXCR on the PCR reads. The sample records approximately 29,000 distinct CDR3 sequences, roughly 50% being singletons. Sequenced here: CD4+ T cells from blood, sampled about 7 months after SARS-CoV-2 vaccination. The receptors stem from a human donor who had recovered from COVID-19. Each CDR3 is given with its conserved first and last residue. D genes are given only for firm matches. Clone size is not always given. Where it is, it says once, few, many or a class for expanded clones.

TRBJ2-1 TRBV20-1 . . TGCAGTGCTAGAGATTTGCGTAGCGCTCACAATGAGCAGTTCTTC CSARDLRSAHNEQFF
TRBJ2-7 TRBV6-1 TRBD1 . TGTGCCAGCAGTCGGACAGGGCTATACGAGCAGTACTTC CASSRTGLYEQYF
TRBJ1-1 TRBV20-1 . few TGCAGTGCTAGAGATCCGAACACTGAAGCTTTCTTT CSARDPNTEAFF
TRBJ2-7 TRBV28 TRBD2 once TGTGCCAGCAGACCCCCCGGGACTAGCGGCTACGAGCAGTACTTC CASRPPGTSGYEQYF
TRBJ1-6 TRBV27 . . TGTGCCAGCAGTTTATCGTCCAGGATGGTCTATAATTCACCCCTCCACTTT CASSLSSRMVYNSPLHF
TRBJ2-3 TRBV2 . . TGTACCAGCACTGATACGCAGTATTTT CTSTDTQYF
TRBJ2-7 TRBV7-3 TRBD2 . TGTGCCAGCAGCCTCGGGACTAGCGGGAGTGACGAGCAGTACTTC CASSLGTSGSDEQYF
TRBJ2-2 TRBV7-2 TRBD1 . TGTGCCAGCAGCTTAGGGCAGGGGGCGACCGGGGAGCTGTTTTTT CASSLGQGATGELFF
TRBJ1-5 TRBV6-1 . . TGTGCCAGCAGCCGCGACAATTATCAGCCCCAGCATTTT CASSRDNYQPQHF
TRBJ2-1 TRBV7-3 . . TGTGCCAGCAGCTCGCAGGGGGGTGAGCAGTTCTTC CASSSQGGEQFF
TRBJ2-5 TRBV28 . . TGTGCCAGCAGTTTAAGTCGGGAGACCCAGTACTTC CASSLSRETQYF
TRBJ1-3 TRBV28 . few TGTGCCAGCAGCCCACTCCGAAACACCATATATTTT CASSPLRNTIYF
TRBJ1-6 TRBV20-1 . few TGCAGTGCTATCGAGACAAGCTCCTATAATTCACCCCTCCACTTT CSAIETSSYNSPLHF
TRBJ2-1 TRBV27 TRBD2 . TGTGCCAGCAGTCCGAAACCCACTAGCGGGAGATACAATGAGCAGTTCTTC CASSPKPTSGRYNEQFF
TRBJ2-2 TRBV6-5 . . TGTGCCAGCAGTTACGAGAGGCCCGCCGGGGAGCTGTTTTTT CASSYERPAGELFF
TRBJ1-2 TRBV7-3 . . TGTGCCAGCAGCCTAGATAATAACTATGGCTACACCTTC CASSLDNNYGYTF
TRBJ1-2 TRBV6-1 . few TGTGCCAGCCGGGACTCTCTTAACTATGGCTACACCTTC CASRDSLNYGYTF
TRBJ2-7 TRBV7-9 . . TGTGCCAGCAGCTTAGGAGGGACTTTCGAGCAGTACTTC CASSLGGTFEQYF
TRBJ2-3 TRBV5-4 TRBD2 . TGTGCCAGCAGCGGGGGTAGCGGGAGAGCGATCACAGATACGCAGTATTTT CASSGGSGRAITDTQYF
TRBJ2-7 TRBV20-1 . . TGCAGTGCTAGAGATCGGATTGATCGGTACGAGCAGTACTTC CSARDRIDRYEQYF
TRBJ1-2 TRBV15 TRBD1 . TGTGCCACCAGCAGGGCCACCGGGACAGGGGATGGCTACACCTTC CATSRATGTGDGYTF
TRBJ2-6 TRBV4-2 TRBD1 . TGTGCCAGCAGAGACAGGGACCTCTCTGGGGCCAACGTCCTGACTTTC CASRDRDLSGANVLTF
TRBJ2-7 TRBV6-1 . . TGTGCCAGCATGACGGTTGGCTACCCCTCGAGCTACGAGCAGTACTTC CASMTVGYPSSYEQYF
TRBJ1-1 TRBV7-6 . . TGTGCCAGCAGCTCGGCGACAGGAAGGAACACTGAAGCTTTCTTT CASSSATGRNTEAFF
TRBJ1-3 TRBV15 . few TGTGCCACCAGCAGAGATCACGGGGAGGAAAACACCATATATTTT CATSRDHGEENTIYF